A selection of T cell receptor beta chains follows, all from one sample in a study of T-cell reconstitution after alpha-beta-depleted transplantation in children. TCRdb re-called the PCR reads with MiXCR, one entry per CDR3 protein. The data show about 980,000 distinct CDR3 sequences, about 29% seen once. Sequencing used PBMCs, mostly from graft donor cells, obtained 360 days after TCRalphabeta/CD19-depleted stem cell transplant. The receptors were sampled from a boy in the first two years of life who had a stem cell transplant for SCID, so the T cells may come from the graft donor. The CDR3 runs from the conserved cysteine through the conserved F or W. The D gene is left open where the match is weak. The size of a clone is reported for some rows only, either as once, few or many, or as a class for expanded clones.

v_gene	abundance	j_gene	d_gene	CDR3aa	CDR3nt
TRBV7-9	NA	TRBJ2-3	NA	CASSFDIRVDTQYF	TGTGCCAGCAGCTTTGACATCCGGGTAGATACGCAGTATTTT
TRBV12-3/TRBV12-4	NA	TRBJ2-3	NA	CASSLFSWGVASTDTQYF	TGTGCCAGCAGTTTATTTTCCTGGGGCGTAGCTAGCACAGATACGCAGTATTTT
TRBV12-3/TRBV12-4	few	TRBJ1-4	NA	CASSLRSKGEKLFF	TGTGCCAGTAGTTTAAGGAGTAAGGGTGAAAAACTGTTTTTT
TRBV28	NA	TRBJ2-7	NA	CASSFPWQPASCEQYF	TGTGCCAGCAGTTTTCCTTGGCAGCCTGCCTCCTGCGAGCAGTACTTC
TRBV25-1	few	TRBJ2-5	TRBD1	CASSEPGQGVTQYF	TGTGCCAGCAGTGAGCCGGGACAGGGGGTGACCCAGTACTTC
TRBV28	NA	TRBJ2-3	TRBD2	CASSLSWGLAGGWIADTQYF	TGTGCCAGCAGTTTAAGTTGGGGACTAGCGGGGGGGTGGATCGCAGATACGCAGTATTTT
TRBV5-5	few	TRBJ2-7	TRBD1	CASSVSPGQPYEQYF	TGTGCCAGCAGCGTATCTCCGGGACAGCCCTACGAGCAGTACTTC
TRBV20-1	NA	TRBJ2-7	TRBD1	CSARGGTGGSYEQYF	TGCAGTGCTAGAGGGGGGACAGGGGGCTCCTACGAGCAGTACTTC
TRBV4-1	NA	TRBJ2-2	NA	CASSQSGTGVAGELFF	TGCGCCAGCAGCCAATCCGGGACCGGGGTGGCCGGGGAGCTGTTTTTT
TRBV12-3/TRBV12-4	NA	TRBJ2-1	TRBD2	CASSPFRGGYNEQFF	TGTGCCAGCAGTCCCTTCCGGGGGGGATACAATGAGCAGTTCTTC